The sequence of this TCR beta chain was determined in a study of Ad26.COV2.S vaccination and SARS-CoV-2 variants. In the case of this clone: Its antigen remains unidentified.

CDR1 and CDR2 (germline): SGHRS, YFSETQ. Trimming at V came to 4 bases and at J to 0 bases, leaving 6 bases not matched to a gene. The CDR3 is 15 residues long. Treatment of the sample: some 20 received Ad26.COV2.S at low or high dose, single or two shots; 5 received placebo; per-sample allocation not given. The samples date from day 63 after the first vaccine or placebo injection. Overall study results and limits: Participants given vaccine showed non-spike TCR breadth similar to that of placebo recipients.

Measured with immunoSEQ multiplex PCR; TCRdb has only the in-frame clones, and not every one. The sample has some 340,000 clones, around four fifths seen once. The receptor was derived from a person aged 18-65 years who received the Ad26.COV2.S COVID-19 vaccine or a placebo. The chain combines TRBV5-1 with TRBJ1-2, with 7 bases lining up with TRBD1. The sample in question was peripheral blood, obtained in a trial of Ad26.COV2.S vaccine versus placebo. The CDR3 DNA is TGCGCCAGCAGCGAACCCGGGACAGCTAACTATGGCTACACCTTC. This encodes CASSEPGTANYGYTF.